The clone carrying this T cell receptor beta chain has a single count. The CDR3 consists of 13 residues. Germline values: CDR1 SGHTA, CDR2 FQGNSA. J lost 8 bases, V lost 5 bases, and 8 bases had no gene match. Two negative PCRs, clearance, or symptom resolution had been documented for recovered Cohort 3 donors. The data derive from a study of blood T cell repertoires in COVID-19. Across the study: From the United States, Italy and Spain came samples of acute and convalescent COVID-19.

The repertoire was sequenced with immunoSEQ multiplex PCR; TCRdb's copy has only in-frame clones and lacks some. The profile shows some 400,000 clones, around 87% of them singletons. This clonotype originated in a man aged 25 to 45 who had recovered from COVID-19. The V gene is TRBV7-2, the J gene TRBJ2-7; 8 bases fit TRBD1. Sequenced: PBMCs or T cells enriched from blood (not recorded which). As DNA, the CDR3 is TGTGCCAGCAGCAGAGAGACAGGGGAAAAGCAGTACTTC. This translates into CASSRETGEKQYF.